Following are 17 T cell receptor beta chains from one sample sequenced in a study of blood T cell repertoires in COVID-19. The protocol was immunoSEQ multiplex PCR, while the TCRdb copy is restricted to in-frame clones and leaves out a portion. Altogether hundreds of thousands of clones are present, roughly 90% being singletons, with the ten largest covering approximately 3%. What was sequenced was PBMCs or T cells enriched from blood (not recorded which). The receptors originated from a woman aged 45-65 years who had recovered from COVID-19.

V is TRBV28 and J is TRBJ2-3; 10 bases line up with TRBD2. This CDR3 contains 16 residues. Germline CDR1 and CDR2: MDHEN and SYDVKM. V lost 4 bases, J lost 7 bases, and 11 bases stayed unmatched. The DNA for the CDR3 is TGTGCCAGCAGTTCCTCCGGGACTAGCGCCCACCATACGCAGTATTTT. This translates into CASSSSGTSAHHTQYF.

This clone was picked up a small number of times. Different DNA sequences within this sample yield the same CDR3. This rearrangement joins TRBV18 to TRBJ1-1; 7 bases map to TRBD1. The CDR3 has 14 residues. The V segment lost 1 base and the J segment 4 bases; nucleotides outside the gene matches: 3. The V gene's germline CDR1 is KGHSH and CDR2 LQKENI. CDR3 loop: CASSPQGAGTEAFF. The CDR3 DNA sequence: TGTGCCAGCTCACCACAGGGGGCGGGCACTGAAGCTTTCTTT. Full variable domain (missing parts from reference TRBV18 and TRBJ1-1): NAGVMQNPRHLVRRRGQEARLRCSPMKGHSHVYWYRQLPEEGLKFMVYLQKENIIDESGMPKERFSAEFPKEGPSILRIQQVVRGDSAAYFCASSPQGAGTEAFFGQGTRLTVV.

The V call is TRBV7-9, the J call TRBJ1-1, with D possibly TRBD1 on 5 matching bases. The CDR3 is 13 amino acids. The ends were cut back, 1 base at V and 8 bases at J, with 11 bases in the middle. From germline, CDR1 is SEHNR and CDR2 FQNEAQ (reference sequence). DNA for the CDR3: TGTGCCAGCAGCTTAGGGCAGGGCCTAGAAGCTTTCTTT. Encoded protein: CASSLGQGLEAFF.

The CDR3 loop reads CASSLDGGTYNSPLHF. CDR3 sequence (DNA): TGCGCCAGCAGCTTGGACGGGGGAACCTATAATTCACCCCTCCACTTT. The gene calls are TRBV5-1 and TRBJ1-6; a weak D match, TRBD1 (5 bases). Germline V gives CDR1 SGHRS, CDR2 YFSETQ. Trimming left V 0 bases short and J 2 bases short, with 9 bases between. CDR3 length: 16 amino acids. The whole variable domain, remainder taken from reference TRBV5-1 and TRBJ1-6, is KAGVTQTPRYLIKTRGQQVTLSCSPISGHRSVSWYQQTPGQGLQFLFEYFSETQRNKGNFPGRFSGRQFSNSRSEMNVSTLELGDSALYLCASSLDGGTYNSPLHFGNGTRLTVT.

The chain uses TRBV5-6 and TRBJ2-5, with 8 bases lining up with TRBD2. The ends lost 4 bases at V and 4 bases at J; junction bases unmatched: 9. The germline V gene has CDR1 SGHDT and CDR2 YYEEEE. This CDR3 has 15 residues. This CDR3 is CASSPANGRGETQYF. CDR3 bases: TGTGCCAGCAGCCCCGCTAACGGGAGGGGAGAGACCCAGTACTTC.

With respect to this clone: This sample also contains other DNA sequences that code for the same CDR3. This chain uses TRBV7-9 with TRBJ1-5, with 8 bases aligning to TRBD1. This CDR3 is built from 14 residues. CDR1 and CDR2 from the germline V gene are SEHNR and FQNEAQ (reference sequence). Germline trimming cut 3 bases from V and 6 bases from J; bases unmatched to any gene: 4. CDR3: CASSLDRDPQPQHF. CDR3 nucleotide sequence: TGTGCCAGCAGCTTGGACAGGGACCCTCAGCCCCAGCATTTT.

The chain employs TRBV28 and TRBJ2-7; TRBD1 might be the D (5 bases). V lost 4 bases and J lost 2, with 12 bases in between. The CDR3 loop spans 14 amino acids. In germline, CDR1 is MDHEN, CDR2 SYDVKM. CDR3 nucleotide sequence: TGTGCCAGCAGTTGGGGCGGTTCCCCCTACGAGCAGTACTTC. It yields the protein CASSWGGSPYEQYF.

The genes are TRBV30 and TRBJ2-1; D is possibly TRBD2 (7 bases). Germline CDR1 is GTSNPN and CDR2 is SVGIG (reference sequence). The V and J ends lost 6 bases and 5 bases respectively, with 20 bases between them. The CDR3 runs 15 residues. The CDR3 DNA sequence: TGTGCCTGTATGAGGGGGGAGGGCCTCGACAATGAGCAGTTCTTC. Protein product: CACMRGEGLDNEQFF.

This chain connects TRBV9 to TRBJ1-3; 7 bases align to TRBD1. Per germline, CDR1 SGDLS and CDR2 YYNGEE. The CDR3 contains 16 residues. V shed 4 bases and J 0 bases; nucleotides not matched to a gene: 7. In DNA form, the CDR3 reads TGTGCCAGCAGCTCTACAGGGGCCTTCTCTGGAAACACCATATATTTT. As protein: CASSSTGAFSGNTIYF.

This clone has just one count. The V and J genes are TRBV18 and TRBJ2-1; TRBD2 is a possible D gene (5 bases). The V end was cut by 0 bases, the J end by 3 bases, with 9 bases between. This CDR3 has 15 residues. Germline V gene lookup returns CDR1 KGHSH and CDR2 LQKENI. CDR3 nucleotide sequence: TGTGCCAGCTCACCACCGAGCGGAATCTACAATGAGCAGTTCTTC. Its translation is CASSPPSGIYNEQFF.

V gene TRBV18 combines with J gene TRBJ2-1; 14 bases line up with TRBD2. The CDR3 is 15 residues long. V gave up 3 bases and J gave up 6 bases; unmatched junction bases: 1. Germline V CDR1 and CDR2: KGHSH, LQKENI. The CDR3 region has the DNA TGTGCCAGCTCACCCGGGACTAGCGGGAGCAATGAGCAGTTCTTC. It specifies CASSPGTSGSNEQFF. The whole variable domain, filled in from reference TRBV18 and TRBJ2-1, reads NAGVMQNPRHLVRRRGQEARLRCSPMKGHSHVYWYRQLPEEGLKFMVYLQKENIIDESGMPKERFSAEFPKEGPSILRIQQVVRGDSAAYFCASSPGTSGSNEQFFGPGTRLTVL.

Concerning this clone: The junction differs from germline at one of its ends, possibly a read error. The chain is built from TRBV27 and TRBJ2-2; TRBD2 agrees at 7 bases. This CDR3 contains 17 residues. CDR1 MNHEY and CDR2 SMNVEV come from the germline V gene (reference sequence). CDR3: CASSLSPWEGKAGELFF. For the CDR3, the DNA is TGTGCCAGCAGTCTATCCCCCTGGGAGGGAAAGGCCGGGGAGCTGTTTTTT.

This clone has only one observation. The chain is built from TRBV5-5 and TRBJ1-1; 11 bases are shared with TRBD1. Germline V gene sequence: CDR1 SGHKS, CDR2 YYEKEE (reference sequence). Losses at the gene ends were 4 bases for V and 4 bases for J; bases not matched to a gene: 9. This CDR3 has 16 residues. The CDR3 loop is CASSTILGTGGTEAFF. The CDR3 bases are TGTGCCAGCAGCACAATCTTGGGGACAGGGGGCACTGAAGCTTTCTTT.

The rearrangement links TRBV19 to TRBJ2-7; D unresolved. Germline CDR1 and CDR2: LNHDA and SQIVND (reference sequence). V shed 9 bases and J shed 0 bases, with 30 bases lying between them. CDR3 length equals 19 residues. CDR3 DNA sequence: TGTGCCAGCACACCTACGTACGCCGTTCCTCTAAGGAGCTCCTACGAGCAGTACTTC. Its protein product is CASTPTYAVPLRSSYEQYF.

The V gene is TRBV11-2, the J gene TRBJ2-6, with D possibly matching TRBD1 (6 bases). The V end lost 5 bases, the J end lost 2 bases, and 16 bases lay between the germline ends. The CDR3 spans 17 residues. CDR1 SGHAT and CDR2 FQNNGV come from the germline V gene. CDR3 nucleotides: TGTGCCAGCAGCCCAGGAACGAGGACAGCTGGGGCCAACGTCCTGACTTTC. Translated, it gives CASSPGTRTAGANVLTF.

The chain couples TRBV30 to TRBJ1-2, with TRBD1 matching over 7 bases. Germline CDR1 GTSNPN, CDR2 SVGIG (reference sequence). V dropped 8 bases and J dropped 7; count of bases not matched to a gene: 4. CDR3 size: 10 residues. The CDR3 reads CAGGGVGYTF. The CDR3 nucleotides read TGTGCCGGAGGGGGCGTTGGCTACACCTTC.

The V and J genes are TRBV7-6 and TRBJ2-2, with 9 nucleotides matching TRBD2. The CDR3 totals 18 residues. Germline CDR1 reads SGHVS; CDR2 reads FNYEAQ. Losses at the gene ends were 2 bases for V and 3 bases for J; bases not matched to a gene: 10. This CDR3 reads CASSLYGGRAGDTGELFF. As DNA, the CDR3 is TGTGCCAGCAGCTTATATGGCGGGAGGGCCGGTGACACCGGGGAGCTGTTTTTT.